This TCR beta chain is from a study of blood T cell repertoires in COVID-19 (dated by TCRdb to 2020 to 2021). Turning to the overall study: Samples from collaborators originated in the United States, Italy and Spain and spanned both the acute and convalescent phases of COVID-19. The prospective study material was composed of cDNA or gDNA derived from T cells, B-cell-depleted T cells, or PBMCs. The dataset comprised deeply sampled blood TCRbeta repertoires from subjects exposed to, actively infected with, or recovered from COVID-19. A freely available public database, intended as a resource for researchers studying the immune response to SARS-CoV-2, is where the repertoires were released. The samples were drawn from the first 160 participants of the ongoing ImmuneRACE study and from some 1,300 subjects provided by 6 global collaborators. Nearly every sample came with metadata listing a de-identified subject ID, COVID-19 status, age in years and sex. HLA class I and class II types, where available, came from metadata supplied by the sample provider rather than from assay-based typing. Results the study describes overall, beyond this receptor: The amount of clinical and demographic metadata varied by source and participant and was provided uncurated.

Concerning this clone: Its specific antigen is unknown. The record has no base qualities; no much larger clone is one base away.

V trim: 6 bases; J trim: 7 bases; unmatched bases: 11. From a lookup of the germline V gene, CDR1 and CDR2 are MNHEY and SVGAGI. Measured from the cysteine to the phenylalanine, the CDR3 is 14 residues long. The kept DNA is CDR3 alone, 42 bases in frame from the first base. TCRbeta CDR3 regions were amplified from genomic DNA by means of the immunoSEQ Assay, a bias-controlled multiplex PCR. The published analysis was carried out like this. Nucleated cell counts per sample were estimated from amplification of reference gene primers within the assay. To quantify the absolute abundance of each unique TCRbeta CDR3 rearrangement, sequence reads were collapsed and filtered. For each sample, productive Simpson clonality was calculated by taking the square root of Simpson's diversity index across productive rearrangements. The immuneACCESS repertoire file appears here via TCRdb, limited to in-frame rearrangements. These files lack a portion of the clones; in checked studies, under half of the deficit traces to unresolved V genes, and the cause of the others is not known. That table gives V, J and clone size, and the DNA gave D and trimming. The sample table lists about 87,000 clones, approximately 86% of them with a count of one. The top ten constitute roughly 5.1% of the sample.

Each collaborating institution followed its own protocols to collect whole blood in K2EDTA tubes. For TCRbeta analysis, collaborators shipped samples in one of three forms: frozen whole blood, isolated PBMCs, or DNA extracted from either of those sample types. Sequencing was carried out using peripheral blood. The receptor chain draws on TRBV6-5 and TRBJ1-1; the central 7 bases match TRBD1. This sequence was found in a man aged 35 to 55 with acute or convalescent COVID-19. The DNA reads TGTGCCAGCAGCGTAACTAGACAGGGCAATGAAGCTTTCTTT. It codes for CASSVTRQGNEAFF.